Sequencing of this T cell receptor beta chain was carried out in a study of radiotherapy plus CTLA-4 blockade in lung cancer. The table came from immunoSEQ multiplex PCR; TCRdb's copy has only in-frame clones and leaves some out. This table holds about 72,000 clones, around four fifths found once. The germline V and J ends were trimmed by 6 bases and 1 base, with 2 bases remaining between them. This CDR3 comprises 11 residues. The V gene's germline CDR1 is MDHEN and CDR2 SYDVKM. The sequencing here drew on peripheral blood, taken from a patient treated with radiotherapy plus ipilimumab. The chain couples TRBV28 to TRBJ2-3; D not resolved. This clonotype originated in a human donor with non-small cell lung cancer who had a complete response to radiotherapy plus ipilimumab. The CDR3 sequence: CASRGTDTQYF. In nucleotides, the CDR3 is TGTGCCAGCAGAGGCACAGATACGCAGTATTTT.